This TCR beta chain was captured by sequencing in a study of shared clonotypes between healthy human individuals. Execution of the assay was at deep level. Authors' analysis steps: As immunoSEQ supplied junction-only sequences (without quality scores), filtering differed. TCRdb keeps only in-frame clones here, not all; method: immunoSEQ multiplex PCR. From that table come the V and J calls and clone size; the DNA was used to work out D and trimming. The sample holds hundreds of thousands of clones, around 77% seen once. Study findings and constraints: Few donors limited the genetic and exposure-history diversity represented.

There were only Caucasian adults among the donors, and all lived in Nashville, Tennessee. CDR3 size: 14 residues. Germline V gives CDR1 LNHDA, CDR2 SQIVND (reference sequence). The germline V and J ends were trimmed by 3 bases and 7 bases, with 13 bases remaining between them. With respect to this clone: The antigen remains unidentified.

This receptor was taken from a middle-aged woman in good health. Some clones in this sample may be carry-over from other donors' samples. The sample comprised PBMCs. V and J are TRBV19 and TRBJ1-5, with D possibly being TRBD1 (6 bases). DNA for the CDR3: TGTGCCAGTAGTATGCGGGACACCAAACAGCCCCAGCATTTT. It specifies CASSMRDTKQPQHF.